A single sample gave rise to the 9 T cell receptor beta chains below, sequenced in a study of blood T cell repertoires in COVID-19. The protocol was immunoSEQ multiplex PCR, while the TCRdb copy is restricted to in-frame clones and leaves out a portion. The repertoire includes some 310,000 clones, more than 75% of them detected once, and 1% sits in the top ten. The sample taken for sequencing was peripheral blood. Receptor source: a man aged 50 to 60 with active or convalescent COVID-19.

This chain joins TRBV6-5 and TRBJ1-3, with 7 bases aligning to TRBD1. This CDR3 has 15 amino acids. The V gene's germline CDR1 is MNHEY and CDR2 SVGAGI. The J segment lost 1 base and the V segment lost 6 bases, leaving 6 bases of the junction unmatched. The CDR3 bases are TGTGCCAGCAGCCGTGCGACAGGGTCTGGAAACACCATATATTTT. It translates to CASSRATGSGNTIYF.

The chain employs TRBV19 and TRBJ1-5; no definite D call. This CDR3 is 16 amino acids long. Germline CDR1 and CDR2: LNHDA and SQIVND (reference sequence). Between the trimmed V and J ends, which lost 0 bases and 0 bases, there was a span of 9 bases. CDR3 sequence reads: CASSIDRGNSNQPQHF. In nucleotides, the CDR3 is TGTGCCAGTAGTATAGATCGAGGGAATAGCAATCAGCCCCAGCATTTT.

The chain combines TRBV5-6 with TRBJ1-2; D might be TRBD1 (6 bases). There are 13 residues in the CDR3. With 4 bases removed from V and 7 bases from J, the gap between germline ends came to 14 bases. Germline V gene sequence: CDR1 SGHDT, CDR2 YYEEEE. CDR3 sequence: CASSPQGSSGYTF. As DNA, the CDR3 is TGTGCCAGCAGCCCGCAGGGGAGTAGTGGCTACACCTTC.

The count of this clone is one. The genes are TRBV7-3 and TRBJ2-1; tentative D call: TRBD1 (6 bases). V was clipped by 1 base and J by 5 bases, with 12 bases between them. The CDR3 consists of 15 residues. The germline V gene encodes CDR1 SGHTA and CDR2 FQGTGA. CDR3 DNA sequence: TGTGCCAGCAGCTTAATGGGACAAGGAAACAATGAGCAGTTCTTC. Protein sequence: CASSLMGQGNNEQFF.

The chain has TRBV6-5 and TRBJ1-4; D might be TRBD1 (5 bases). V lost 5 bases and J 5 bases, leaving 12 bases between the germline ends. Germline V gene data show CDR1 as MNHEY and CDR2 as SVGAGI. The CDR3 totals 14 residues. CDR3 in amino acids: CASSLGQANEKLFF. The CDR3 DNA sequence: TGTGCCAGCAGTCTCGGACAAGCGAATGAAAAACTGTTTTTT.

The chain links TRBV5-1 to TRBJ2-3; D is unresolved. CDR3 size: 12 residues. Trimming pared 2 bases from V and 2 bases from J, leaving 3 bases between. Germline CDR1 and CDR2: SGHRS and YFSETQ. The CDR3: CASSFFTDTQYF. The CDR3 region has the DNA TGCGCCAGCAGCTTCTTCACAGATACGCAGTATTTT.

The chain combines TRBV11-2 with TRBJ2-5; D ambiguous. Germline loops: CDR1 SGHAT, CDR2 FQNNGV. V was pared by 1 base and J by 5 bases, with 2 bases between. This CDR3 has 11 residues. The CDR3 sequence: CASSLAETQYF. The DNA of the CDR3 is TGTGCCAGCAGCTTAGCGGAGACCCAGTACTTC.

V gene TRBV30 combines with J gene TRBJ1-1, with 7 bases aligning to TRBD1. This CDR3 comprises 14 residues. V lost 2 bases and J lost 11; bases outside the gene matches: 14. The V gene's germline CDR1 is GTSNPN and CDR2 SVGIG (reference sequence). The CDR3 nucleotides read TGTGCCTGGAGTTTGGGACAGACTTTCAGCGGCGCTTTCTTT. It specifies CAWSLGQTFSGAFF. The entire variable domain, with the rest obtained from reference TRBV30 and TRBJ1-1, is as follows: SQTIHQWPATLVQPVGSPLSLECTVEGTSNPNLYWYRQAAGRGLQLLFYSVGIGQISSEVPQNLSASRPQDRQFILSSKKLLLSDSGFYLCAWSLGQTFSGAFFGQGTRLTVV.

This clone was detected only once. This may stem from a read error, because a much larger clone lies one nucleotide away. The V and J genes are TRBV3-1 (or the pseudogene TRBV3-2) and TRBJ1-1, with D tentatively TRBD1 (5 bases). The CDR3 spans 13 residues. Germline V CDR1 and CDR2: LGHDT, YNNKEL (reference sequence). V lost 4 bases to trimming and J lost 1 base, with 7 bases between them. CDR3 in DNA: TGTGCCAGCAGCCTGACAGAGAACACTGAAGCTTTCTTT. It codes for CASSLTENTEAFF.